This T cell receptor (beta chain) was found in a study of T cell responses to AZD1222 COVID-19 vaccine. The study, taken as a whole, reports: When two AZD1222 doses had been given, Spike-specific TCR breadth and depth rose. There were mostly white British donors and more females than males, and clonal diversity was possibly underestimated.

Measured with immunoSEQ multiplex PCR; TCRdb has only the in-frame clones, and not every one. The table lists 100,000 to 150,000 clones, about nine tenths of them singletons. Trimming took 4 bases from V and 5 from J, leaving 17 bases between them. The CDR3 totals 15 residues. Germline values: CDR1 MDHEN, CDR2 SYDVKM. With respect to this clone: What it binds is not known.

This sequence was found in an adult in good health. Sample: peripheral blood, taken on day 0 of MenACWY control vaccination. The chain links TRBV28 to TRBJ1-2, with no clear D. The DNA for the CDR3 is TGTGCCAGCAGTTCTACTTTGATGGTTTATTATGGCTACACCTTC. Translated, it gives CASSSTLMVYYGYTF.